The rows below give T cell receptor beta chains drawn from one sample of a study of T cell responses to AZD1222 COVID-19 vaccine. The method was immunoSEQ multiplex PCR; TCRdb's version includes in-frame clones alone and lacks a portion of them. The sample includes 110,000 to 150,000 clones, 85% to 95% of them seen just once. The specimen comprised peripheral blood, sampled after recovery from COVID-19. The receptors come from an adult who had recovered from COVID-19. Each CDR3 is given with its conserved first and last residue. Each record gives: CDR3 protein, CDR3 DNA, D gene, clone size, J gene, V gene. A D gene is named only where the DNA matches it firmly. Not all rows give a size; the values are once, few, many and, for expanded clones, a class.

CASSTGTLKRAGELFF,TGTGCCAGCAGCACCGGGACCCTTAAGAGGGCCGGGGAGCTGTTTTTT,.,.,TRBJ2-2,TRBV7-3
CSASEGGPLLYEQYF,TGCAGTGCTAGTGAGGGGGGACCCCTTCTATACGAGCAGTACTTC,.,.,TRBJ2-7,TRBV20-1
CASSMGGLSYNEQFF,TGTGCCAGTAGTATGGGGGGCCTCTCCTACAATGAGCAGTTCTTC,.,.,TRBJ2-1,TRBV19
CATSISETQYF,TGTGCCACATCCATATCGGAGACCCAGTACTTC,.,.,TRBJ2-5,TRBV28
CASSQDDPGSSYNEQFF,TGCGCCAGCAGCCAAGATGATCCGGGGAGCTCCTACAATGAGCAGTTCTTC,.,.,TRBJ2-1,TRBV4-1
CASTTTSGRNEQFF,TGTGCCAGCACCACGACTAGCGGGAGAAATGAGCAGTTCTTC,TRBD2,.,TRBJ2-1,TRBV6-5
CASRETSGSINEQFF,TGTGCCAGCAGGGAAACTAGCGGGAGTATAAATGAGCAGTTCTTC,TRBD2,once,TRBJ2-1,TRBV2
CASSYDVSYEQYF,TGCGCCAGCAGCTACGACGTCTCCTACGAGCAGTACTTC,.,once,TRBJ2-7,TRBV5-1
CASSEGRGPNSPLHF,TGTGCCAGCAGCGAGGGGAGGGGACCCAATTCACCCCTCCACTTT,.,.,TRBJ1-6,TRBV9
CASSPTSGKGTDTQYF,TGTGCCAGCAGCCCAACTAGCGGGAAAGGCACAGATACGCAGTATTTT,TRBD2,.,TRBJ2-3,TRBV3-1/TRBV3-2
CASSYSPPAFYNEQFF,TGTGCCAGCAGTTACTCTCCTCCGGCCTTCTACAATGAGCAGTTCTTC,.,.,TRBJ2-1,TRBV6-5
CASSPGTGGDNEQFF,TGTGCCAGCTCACCGGGGACAGGGGGCGACAATGAGCAGTTCTTC,TRBD1,.,TRBJ2-1,TRBV18
CASSLGPGWNTEAFF,TGTGCCAGCAGCTTAGGGCCCGGGTGGAACACTGAAGCTTTCTTT,.,.,TRBJ1-1,TRBV7-2
CASSVPRPLAGGDNEQFF,TGTGCCAGCAGTGTCCCAAGACCTTTAGCGGGAGGGGACAATGAGCAGTTCTTC,TRBD2,.,TRBJ2-1,TRBV6-1
CASSFRHNYEQYF,TGTGCCAGCAGTTTTAGGCACAACTACGAGCAGTACTTC,.,.,TRBJ2-7,TRBV12-3/TRBV12-4
CSVDPGRETQYF,TGCAGCGTTGATCCGGGACGAGAGACCCAGTACTTC,.,.,TRBJ2-5,TRBV29-1
CASSLSYGELFF,TGTGCCAGCAGCCTTAGTTACGGGGAGCTGTTTTTT,.,.,TRBJ2-2,TRBV12-3/TRBV12-4
CASSRSTTEAFF,TGTGCCAGCAGCCGATCGACCACTGAAGCTTTCTTT,.,.,TRBJ1-1,TRBV7-8
CSASYSNQPQHF,TGCAGTGCTAGTTATAGCAATCAGCCCCAGCATTTT,.,.,TRBJ1-5,TRBV20-1
CASSTGGIGELFF,TGTGCCAGCAGTACGGGGGGGATCGGGGAGCTGTTTTTT,TRBD2,.,TRBJ2-2,TRBV6-5
CASSFYDSTDTQYF,TGTGCCAGCAGCTTTTATGACAGCACAGATACGCAGTATTTT,.,.,TRBJ2-3,TRBV13
CASSQRQGREKLFF,TGCGCCAGCAGCCAACGACAGGGTCGAGAAAAACTGTTTTTT,TRBD1,.,TRBJ1-4,TRBV5-1
CASSRVTEEETQYF,TGCGCCAGCAGTCGGGTTACTGAGGAAGAGACCCAGTACTTC,.,.,TRBJ2-5,TRBV5-1
CASRKREFNQPQHF,TGTGCCAGCAGGAAACGGGAATTCAATCAGCCCCAGCATTTT,.,once,TRBJ1-5,TRBV6-5
CASSTTGDTGELFF,TGTGCCAGCAGCACTACAGGGGACACCGGGGAGCTGTTTTTT,TRBD1,.,TRBJ2-2,TRBV28
CSASTGSNQPQHF,TGCAGTGCTAGTACGGGCAGTAATCAGCCCCAGCATTTT,.,.,TRBJ1-5,TRBV20-1
CASSLGHPGLAGYTF,TGTGCCAGCAGTTTAGGACATCCCGGCCTGGCTGGCTACACCTTC,.,.,TRBJ1-2,TRBV27
CSALQGVYEQYF,TGCAGCGCATTACAGGGGGTATACGAGCAGTACTTC,TRBD1,.,TRBJ2-7,TRBV29-1
CASRLGQGERTEAFF,TGTGCAAGTCGCTTGGGACAGGGAGAGCGAACTGAAGCTTTCTTT,.,.,TRBJ1-1,TRBV12-2
CASSSYRVNTEAFF,TGTGCCAGCAGTTCCTACAGGGTGAACACTGAAGCTTTCTTT,.,.,TRBJ1-1,TRBV27
CASSTSTDYNEQFF,TGTGCCAGCTCAACTAGCACAGACTACAATGAGCAGTTCTTC,.,.,TRBJ2-1,TRBV18
CASSQGMNTEAFF,TGCGCCAGCAGCCAGGGCATGAACACTGAAGCTTTCTTT,.,once,TRBJ1-1,TRBV4-1
CANRDRGGELFF,TGTGCCAACCGAGACAGGGGCGGGGAGCTGTTTTTT,TRBD1,.,TRBJ2-2,TRBV5-8
CASINSGILSNQPQHF,TGTGCCAGCATTAACAGCGGGATCCTTAGCAATCAGCCCCAGCATTTT,.,.,TRBJ1-5,TRBV28
CASSQAGGTEAFF,TGTGCCAGCAGCCAAGCGGGGGGGACCGAAGCTTTCTTT,.,.,TRBJ1-1,TRBV14
CASTPQRQGLTDTQYF,TGCGCCAGCACCCCTCAAAGACAGGGTTTGACAGATACGCAGTATTTT,TRBD1,.,TRBJ2-3,TRBV10-1
CASFEGQGRHYGYTF,TGTGCCAGCTTTGAGGGACAGGGGCGTCACTATGGCTACACCTTC,TRBD1,.,TRBJ1-2,TRBV28
CASSPSGGYNEQFF,TGTGCCAGCTCTCCTAGCGGGGGTTACAATGAGCAGTTCTTC,TRBD2,.,TRBJ2-1,TRBV18
CATARTSGRSETQYF,TGTGCCACCGCGAGGACTAGCGGGAGATCGGAGACCCAGTACTTC,TRBD2,.,TRBJ2-5,TRBV6-5
CASSSRAGGNQPQHF,TGTGCCAGCAGCTCCAGGGCGGGGGGCAATCAGCCCCAGCATTTT,.,.,TRBJ1-5,TRBV5-5
CASSSPGQGMKDEQFF,TGTGCCAGCAGCTCCCCCGGACAGGGAATGAAAGATGAGCAGTTCTTC,TRBD1,.,TRBJ2-1,TRBV7-9
CASRIPQGSNQPQHF,TGTGCCAGCAGGATCCCACAGGGGAGCAATCAGCCCCAGCATTTT,TRBD1,.,TRBJ1-5,TRBV27
CASSSDPGSYEQYF,TGTGCCAGCAGTTCTGATCCGGGTTCCTACGAGCAGTACTTC,.,.,TRBJ2-7,TRBV6-5
CASSLASPGTSADTQYF,TGCGCCAGCAGCTTGGCCAGTCCCGGGACTAGCGCAGATACGCAGTATTTT,TRBD2,.,TRBJ2-3,TRBV5-1